The next 28 T cell receptor beta chains were all read from a single sample in a study of shared clonotypes between healthy human individuals. The protocol was immunoSEQ multiplex PCR, while the TCRdb copy is restricted to in-frame clones and leaves out a portion. This table has approximately 320,000 clones, more than 75% appearing once. Sequenced material: memory CD8+ T cells sorted from blood. Subset: CD45RO+ cells pooled with CCR7-negative TemRA cells. These receptors were collected from a man younger than 30 in good health.

In DNA form, the CDR3 reads TGTGCCACCGCCATCCCCGGGACAGGGGACCAAGAGACCCAGTACTTC. Residues: CATAIPGTGDQETQYF. V usage is TRBV28 and J usage is TRBJ2-5, with 10 bases that match TRBD1. CDR3 size: 16 residues. The germline V gene has CDR1 MDHEN and CDR2 SYDVKM. V shed 10 bases, J shed 0 bases, and the junction held 11 bases outside the gene matches.

The table lists this clone with many counts. The chain employs TRBV2 and TRBJ2-7; 10 nucleotides agree with TRBD1. The CDR3 runs 14 residues. Trimming cost V 2 bases and J 3 bases; bases outside gene matches: 1. Germline CDR1 SNHLY, CDR2 FYNNEI. CDR3 bases: TGTGCCAGCAGTGAATGGACAGGGGGCTACGAGCAGTACTTC. Its translation is CASSEWTGGYEQYF.

The count of this clone is one. The chain recombines TRBV27 with TRBJ2-7; TRBD2 agrees at 7 bases. The trim removed 5 bases at V and 2 bases at J, leaving 9 bases unmatched. CDR1 is MNHEY and CDR2 is SMNVEV in the germline V gene (reference sequence). The CDR3 length is 15 residues. CDR3 coding DNA: TGTGCCAGCAGTCACGGGACTAAAGTGGCCTACGAGCAGTACTTC. Residues: CASSHGTKVAYEQYF.

The CDR3 DNA sequence: TGCGCCAGCAGTGAGTTTGGGGGCACAGATACGCAGTATTTT. Protein sequence: CASSEFGGTDTQYF. The chain is built from TRBV10-1 and TRBJ2-3; no clear D gene. The germline V gene has CDR1 WNHNN and CDR2 SYGVQD (reference sequence). V lost 1 base, J lost 1 base, and 6 bases lay in between. The CDR3 consists of 14 residues.

The chain employs TRBV7-2 and TRBJ2-7; D uncertain. The ends were cut back, 2 bases at V and 2 bases at J, with 7 bases in the middle. Germline assignment: CDR1 SGHTA and CDR2 FQGNSA. The CDR3 covers 13 residues. The CDR3 coding sequence is TGTGCCAGCAGCTTATCCTGGGCCTACGAGCAGTACTTC. Translation: CASSLSWAYEQYF.

The J gene is TRBJ1-2, the V gene TRBV27, with 11 positions matching TRBD1. The CDR3 has 13 residues. V dropped 4 bases and J dropped 6; count of bases not matched to a gene: 1. Looked up from germline, CDR1 is MNHEY and CDR2 is SMNVEV (reference sequence). The CDR3 region has the DNA TGTGCCAGCAGTTGGACAGGGGGCAATGGCTACACCTTC. It encodes CASSWTGGNGYTF.

The chain is built from TRBV2 and TRBJ2-1; D is uncertain. Trimming cost V 4 bases and J 3 bases, with 7 bases left between them. Germline loops: CDR1 SNHLY, CDR2 FYNNEI. The CDR3 runs to 13 residues. The CDR3 loop is CASSARLYNEQFF. CDR3 nucleotides: TGTGCCAGCAGTGCTCGACTCTACAATGAGCAGTTCTTC.

The chain couples TRBV10-2 to TRBJ2-5, with 7 bases fitting TRBD1. The length of the CDR3 is 12 residues. Germline CDR1 reads WSHSY; CDR2 reads SAAADI. Trimming took 8 bases from V and 9 from J; bases not matched to a gene: 9. The CDR3 here is CASRGGRKAQYF. The DNA of the CDR3 is TGCGCCAGCCGAGGGGGCCGGAAGGCCCAGTACTTC.

This chain uses TRBV7-2 with TRBJ2-5; tentative D call: TRBD2 (5 bases). Trimming cost V 6 bases and J 5 bases, with 22 bases left between them. CDR1 and CDR2 (germline): SGHTA, FQGNSA. The CDR3 loop spans 16 amino acids. For the CDR3, the DNA is TGTGCCAGCAGTCGACAAGACTACCACATTAGGGAGACCCAGTACTTC. It is translated as CASSRQDYHIRETQYF.

The chain has TRBV28 and TRBJ1-5, with D possibly being TRBD1 (5 bases). V was clipped by 5 bases and J by 2 bases, with 10 bases between them. There are 14 residues in the CDR3. In germline, CDR1 is MDHEN, CDR2 SYDVKM. DNA for the CDR3: TGTGCCAGCAGTCCAGGGTATGGCAATCAGCCCCAGCATTTT. Translated, it gives CASSPGYGNQPQHF.

V gene TRBV19 combines with J gene TRBJ2-5; D may be TRBD1 or TRBD2 (6 bases each). Germline lookup yields CDR1 LNHDA and CDR2 SQIVND (reference sequence). The CDR3 has 16 amino acids. Trimming shortened V by 5 bases and J by 5 bases, and 21 bases separated the two germline ends. The CDR3 loop is CASSFLGQGRLETQYF. Written as DNA, the CDR3 is TGTGCCAGTAGTTTCCTAGGGCAGGGGAGGTTGGAGACCCAGTACTTC. Looking up the rest from reference TRBV19 and TRBJ2-5 gives the full variable domain: DGGITQSPKYLFRKEGQNVTLSCEQNLNHDAMYWYRQDPGQGLRLIYYSQIVNDFQKGDIAEGYSVSREKKESFPLTVTSAQKNPTAFYLCASSFLGQGRLETQYFGPGTRLLVL.

This chain uses TRBV4-1 with TRBJ2-7, with 8 bases lining up with TRBD2. CDR1 and CDR2 (germline): MGHRA, YSYEKL. With 4 bases clipped from V and 6 bases from J, the junction kept 8 bases outside the gene matches. CDR3 length equals 14 residues. The CDR3 DNA is TGCGCCAGCAGCCGCTTAGGTCGGGGGGGCGAGCAGTACTTC. Its protein product is CASSRLGRGGEQYF.

This clone has just a few counts. The chain recombines TRBV7-9 with TRBJ2-2; no clear D. V was pared by 2 bases and J by 5 bases, with 3 bases between. This CDR3 spans 12 amino acids. The germline gives CDR1 SEHNR, CDR2 FQNEAQ (reference sequence). The CDR3: CASSLMTGELFF. The CDR3, as DNA: TGTGCCAGCAGCTTAATGACCGGGGAGCTGTTTTTT.

This chain joins TRBV27 and TRBJ1-1, with 8 positions matching TRBD1. V was pared by 2 bases and J by 1 base, with 3 bases of the junction left unmatched. Per germline, CDR1 MNHEY and CDR2 SMNVEV (reference sequence). This CDR3 is built from 15 residues. CDR3 in DNA: TGTGCCAGCAGTTTAATAGGACAGGGGAACACTGAAGCTTTCTTT. This codes for CASSLIGQGNTEAFF.

The chain uses TRBV5-1 and TRBJ2-7; D not resolved. Per germline, CDR1 SGHRS and CDR2 YFSETQ. CDR3 size: 15 residues. V was shortened by 2 bases and J by 0 bases, with 12 bases between the two germline ends. CDR3 region: CASSFMSVRSYEQYF. DNA of the CDR3: TGCGCCAGCAGCTTTATGTCAGTACGCTCCTACGAGCAGTACTTC.

The rearrangement uses TRBV27 and TRBJ2-7, with a weak D call TRBD2 (6 bases). V was cut by 5 bases and J by 6 bases, with 17 bases left in between. The CDR3 loop spans 14 amino acids. Germline CDR1 reads MNHEY; CDR2 reads SMNVEV (reference sequence). The CDR3 DNA sequence: TGTGCCAGCAGTCCTCTGGGGGGACTGCGCGAGCAGTACTTC. This sequence encodes CASSPLGGLREQYF.

This clone occurred once. Here the CDR3 DNA reads TGTGCCAGCAGCCAAATAGCGGGAACAGATACGCAGTATTTT. As protein: CASSQIAGTDTQYF. V is TRBV14 and J is TRBJ2-3; the match to TRBD2 covers 8 bases. CDR3 length equals 14 residues. Unmatched junction bases numbered 1, after V lost 2 bases and J lost 3 bases. The germline gives CDR1 SGHDN, CDR2 FVKESK. Variable domain in full (rest from reference TRBV14 and TRBJ2-3): EAGVTQFPSHSVIEKGQTVTLRCDPISGHDNLYWYRRVMGKEIKFLLHFVKESKQDESGMPNNRFLAERTGGTYSTLKVQPAELEDSGVYFCASSQIAGTDTQYFGPGTRLTVL.

The gene calls are TRBV12-5 and TRBJ2-1; 7 bases are a match to TRBD1. The CDR3 is 16 residues long. V lost 5 bases to trimming and J lost 0 bases; unmatched junction nucleotides: 7. CDR1 and CDR2 from the germline V gene are LGHNT and FRNRAP. The CDR3 DNA sequence: TGTGCTAGTGGTACAGGGGTTTCAAGCTCCTACAATGAGCAGTTCTTC. It encodes CASGTGVSSSYNEQFF.

The chain links TRBV7-9 to TRBJ2-1; D is unclear. The CDR3 is 12 amino acids. Germline-derived CDR1 and CDR2 are SEHNR and FQNEAQ (reference sequence). The V end lost 7 bases, the J end lost 9 bases, and 13 bases lay between the germline ends. CDR3 residues: CASNIRIGEQFF. CDR3 sequence (DNA): TGTGCCAGCAACATTAGAATTGGTGAGCAGTTCTTC.

The chain recombines TRBV2 with TRBJ2-7, with D perhaps TRBD1 (6 bases). CDR3 length: 16 amino acids. Germline V gives CDR1 SNHLY, CDR2 FYNNEI. V gave up 10 bases and J gave up 2 bases, with 24 bases separating them. CDR3 bases: TGTGCCACCCAAGTGAGCGTAACGGGACACACCTACGAGCAGTACTTC. Its protein product is CATQVSVTGHTYEQYF.

The chain has TRBV6-6 and TRBJ2-5; D remains ambiguous. The ends were cut back, 0 bases at V and 3 bases at J, with 2 bases in the middle. Germline V gives CDR1 MNHNY, CDR2 SVGAGI (reference sequence). The CDR3 is 12 residues long. This chain's CDR3 is CASSYSEETQYF. As DNA, the CDR3 is TGTGCCAGCAGTTACTCGGAAGAGACCCAGTACTTC.

The chain combines TRBV6-5 with TRBJ2-2, with no clear D. V was pared by 2 bases and J by 4 bases, with 5 bases between. The CDR3 is 13 amino acids. Per germline, CDR1 MNHEY and CDR2 SVGAGI. Here the CDR3 reads CASSYRATGELFF. In nucleotides, the CDR3 is TGTGCCAGCAGTTACCGGGCCACCGGGGAGCTGTTTTTT.

J is TRBJ1-1 and V is TRBV13, with TRBD1 as a possible D gene (6 bases). V lost 5 bases and J lost 6, with 16 bases in between. This CDR3 contains 14 residues. Germline assignment: CDR1 PRHDT and CDR2 FYEKMQ (reference sequence). The CDR3 region is CASSQEGQGPEAFF. CDR3 bases: TGTGCCAGCAGCCAGGAGGGCCAGGGGCCTGAAGCTTTCTTT.

The CDR3 loop is CASSTGFGGTDTQYF. The CDR3 DNA follows: TGCGCCAGCAGTACAGGGTTTGGGGGGACAGATACGCAGTATTTT. The chain has TRBV10-2 and TRBJ2-3; possibly TRBD1 or TRBD2 for D (6 bases each). From germline, CDR1 is WSHSY and CDR2 SAAADI. The CDR3 has 15 amino acids. V was pared by 5 bases and J by 3 bases, with 15 bases between.

V is TRBV18 and J is TRBJ2-7; D possibly uses TRBD1 or TRBD2 (5 bases each). Looked up from germline, CDR1 is KGHSH and CDR2 is LQKENI. The germline V and J ends were trimmed by 7 bases and 2 bases, with 18 bases remaining between them. The CDR3 is made up of 15 amino acids. CDR3 protein: CASFPAGTPTYEQYF. As DNA, the CDR3 is TGTGCCAGCTTCCCTGCCGGGACGCCAACCTACGAGCAGTACTTC.

V usage is TRBV10-3 and J usage is TRBJ2-5; D possibly corresponds to TRBD1 (5 bases). V shed 8 bases and J shed 0 bases, with 13 bases lying between them. The germline gives CDR1 ENHRY, CDR2 SYGVKD. CDR3 length: 14 residues. The CDR3 loop is CAIPARGYQETQYF. DNA of the CDR3: TGTGCCATCCCGGCAAGGGGTTACCAAGAGACCCAGTACTTC.

The chain couples TRBV25-1 to TRBJ2-1; D may be TRBD1 (5 bases). The CDR3 sequence is 14 residues long. Germline V gene lookup returns CDR1 MGHDK and CDR2 SYGVNS. Deletions cut 7 bases from V and 0 bases from J, with 10 bases between. The CDR3 loop reads CASIDSSSYNEQFF. CDR3 in DNA: TGTGCCAGCATTGACAGTAGCTCCTACAATGAGCAGTTCTTC.

The rearrangement links TRBV7-9 to TRBJ1-1; D uncertain. The germline CDR1 and CDR2 sequences are SEHNR and FQNEAQ (reference sequence). The ends were cut back, 1 base at V and 4 bases at J, with 10 bases in the middle. The CDR3 is made up of 14 amino acids. The CDR3 bases are TGTGCCAGCAGCTTAGTTCAGGAGTTCACTGAAGCTTTCTTT. It codes for CASSLVQEFTEAFF.